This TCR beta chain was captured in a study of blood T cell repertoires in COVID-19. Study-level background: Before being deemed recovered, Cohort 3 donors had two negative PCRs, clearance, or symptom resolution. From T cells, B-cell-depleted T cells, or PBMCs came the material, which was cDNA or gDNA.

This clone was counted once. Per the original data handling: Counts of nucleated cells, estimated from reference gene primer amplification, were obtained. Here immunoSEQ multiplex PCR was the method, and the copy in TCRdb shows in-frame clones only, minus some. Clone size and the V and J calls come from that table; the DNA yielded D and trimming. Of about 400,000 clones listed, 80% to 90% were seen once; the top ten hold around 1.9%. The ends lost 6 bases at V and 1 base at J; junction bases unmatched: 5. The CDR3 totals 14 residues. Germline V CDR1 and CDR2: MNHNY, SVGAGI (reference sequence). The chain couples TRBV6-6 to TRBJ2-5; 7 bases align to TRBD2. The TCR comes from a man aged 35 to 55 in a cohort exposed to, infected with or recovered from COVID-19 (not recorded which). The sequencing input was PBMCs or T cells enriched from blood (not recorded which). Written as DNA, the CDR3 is TGTGCCAGCAGCCCGGGACTACTCCAAGAGACCCAGTACTTC. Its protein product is CASSPGLLQETQYF.